The rows below give T cell receptor beta chains drawn from one sample of a study of graft-versus-host responses after intestinal transplantation. Here immunoSEQ multiplex PCR was the method, and the copy in TCRdb shows in-frame clones only, minus some. The sample has around 25,000 clones, roughly 43% seen once. The sequencing here drew on alloreactive CD4+ T cells from a mixed lymphocyte reaction culture, taken before intestinal transplant. The receptor set was obtained from a human patient who received an intestinal transplant. CDR3s include the opening cysteine and the closing phenylalanine or tryptophan. A D gene is named only where the DNA matches it firmly. Size is stated for part of the rows, as once, few or many counts, or as a class when the clone is expanded.

. 14 . TRBJ1-1 TRBV5-4 CAGSAGKSDTEAFF TGTGCCGGCAGCGCTGGTAAATCAGACACTGAAGCTTTCTTT
. 14 . TRBJ2-1 TRBV7-9 CASSLGVRDNEQFF TGTGCCAGCAGCTTAGGGGTTCGGGACAATGAGCAGTTCTTC
. 16 TRBD1 TRBJ2-1 TRBV10-1 CASSPPGTGSYNEQFF TGCGCCAGCAGTCCCCCGGGGACAGGGTCCTACAATGAGCAGTTCTTC
. 14 . TRBJ2-1 TRBV7-2 CASSRTALLAEQFF TGTGCCAGCAGCAGAACAGCGCTCCTAGCTGAGCAGTTCTTC
. 15 . TRBJ1-6 TRBV6-5 CASSYVRVYNSPLHF TGTGCCAGCAGTTACGTGAGGGTCTATAATTCACCCCTCCACTTT
. 12 . TRBJ2-4 TRBV30 CAWGGAKNIQYF TGTGCCTGGGGGGGGGCCAAAAACATTCAGTACTTC
. 15 TRBD2 TRBJ2-3 TRBV18 CASSSTSGSTDTQYF TGTGCCAGCTCATCCACTAGCGGCAGCACAGATACGCAGTATTTT
. 15 . TRBJ2-7 TRBV28 CASSFQGRYSYEQYF TGTGCCAGCAGTTTCCAGGGAAGGTACTCCTACGAGCAGTACTTC
. 17 . TRBJ2-2 TRBV4-2 CASSQDITRANTGELFF TGTGCCAGCAGCCAAGATATTACGCGGGCGAACACCGGGGAGCTGTTTTTT
medium-sized 14 TRBD2 TRBJ2-1 TRBV6-5 CASSLTSGANEQFF TGTGCCAGCAGCTTGACTAGCGGGGCCAATGAGCAGTTCTTC
few 17 TRBD1 TRBJ1-5 TRBV7-9 CASSLPRDREYNQPQHF TGTGCCAGCAGCTTACCGAGGGACAGGGAATACAATCAGCCCCAGCATTTT
. 14 . TRBJ1-3 TRBV6-5 CASSWGHSGNTIYF TGTGCCAGCTCCTGGGGCCACTCTGGAAACACCATATATTTT
few 17 TRBD2 TRBJ2-1 TRBV11-3 CASSLGWASGGLAEQFF TGTGCCAGCAGCTTAGGTTGGGCTAGCGGGGGTTTGGCTGAGCAGTTCTTC
. 16 TRBD2 TRBJ2-1 TRBV19 CASSIFLAGVWGEQFF TGTGCCAGTAGTATTTTTCTAGCGGGGGTTTGGGGTGAGCAGTTCTTC
few 16 TRBD2 TRBJ2-1 TRBV6-6 CASSYSKAGGPNEQFF TGTGCCAGCAGTTACTCGAAGGCGGGAGGGCCCAATGAGCAGTTCTTC
. 17 TRBD1 TRBJ2-7 TRBV11-2 CASSLAPSGQGTYEQYF TGTGCCAGCAGCTTAGCTCCCTCGGGACAGGGGACCTACGAGCAGTACTTC
once 15 TRBD1 TRBJ2-3 TRBV2 CASSDDRGVSDTQYF TGTGCCAGCAGTGACGACAGGGGGGTTTCCGATACGCAGTATTTT
medium-sized 14 . TRBJ1-1 TRBV4-3 CASSQAHRDTEAFF TGCGCCAGCAGCCAAGCGCACAGGGACACTGAAGCTTTCTTT
few 14 TRBD1 TRBJ1-6 TRBV28 CASSSGQGWSPLHF TGTGCCAGCAGCTCTGGACAGGGATGGTCACCCCTCCACTTT
. 13 TRBD2 TRBJ2-5 TRBV30 CASGGVFSETQYF TGTGCCTCGGGGGGGGTTTTTTCGGAGACCCAGTACTTC
. 16 TRBD2 TRBJ2-3 TRBV5-1 CASRGTSGRGTDTQYF TGCGCCAGCCGTGGCACTAGCGGGCGAGGCACAGATACGCAGTATTTT
. 15 . TRBJ1-4 TRBV7-9 CASSRQGHRNEKLFF TGTGCCAGCAGCCGCCAGGGCCACCGTAATGAAAAACTGTTTTTT
. 16 . TRBJ1-5 TRBV6-5 CASSYSYTGLNQPQHF TGTGCCAGCAGTTACTCTTACACAGGGCTTAATCAGCCCCAGCATTTT
. 15 TRBD1 TRBJ2-3 TRBV29-1 CSVGQNFFSTDTQYF TGCAGCGTGGGACAGAACTTTTTTAGCACAGATACGCAGTATTTT
few 14 . TRBJ1-3 TRBV7-2 CASSSGWAGNTIYF TGTGCCAGCAGCTCTGGGTGGGCGGGAAACACCATATATTTT
. 11 . TRBJ2-5 TRBV18 CASSPEGAQYF TGTGCCAGCTCACCAGAGGGGGCCCAGTACTTC
. 14 TRBD1 TRBJ2-5 TRBV7-2 CASSPPGGRETQYF TGTGCCAGCAGCCCACCAGGGGGCCGGGAGACCCAGTACTTC
. 16 TRBD2 TRBJ2-1 TRBV11-3 CASSLTSGTRGNEQFF TGTGCCAGCAGCTTGACCAGCGGGACTAGAGGCAATGAGCAGTTCTTC
. 13 . TRBJ2-7 TRBV7-9 CASSLGQVYEQYF TGTGCCAGCAGCTTAGGACAGGTTTACGAGCAGTACTTC
once 14 . TRBJ1-6 TRBV5-1 CASSLADINSPLHF TGCGCCAGCAGCTTGGCGGACATCAATTCACCCCTCCACTTT
. 18 TRBD1 TRBJ1-2 TRBV4-2 CASSQDLDRGSSGYGYTF TGTGCCAGCAGCCAAGATCTGGACAGGGGGTCTTCGGGCTATGGCTACACCTTC
few 15 TRBD1 TRBJ2-7 TRBV7-6 CASSRRTGGDYEQYF TGTGCCAGCAGCAGGCGGACAGGGGGGGACTACGAGCAGTACTTC
. 16 TRBD1 TRBJ1-1 TRBV18 CASSSGGTPMSTEAFF TGTGCCAGCTCTTCAGGGGGCACCCCCATGAGCACTGAAGCTTTCTTT
. 16 . TRBJ1-1 TRBV19 CASSKLSPTVYTEAFF TGTGCCAGTAGTAAACTGTCCCCTACAGTTTACACTGAAGCTTTCTTT
few 12 . TRBJ1-2 TRBV6-5 CAVPSGFYGYTF TGTGCCGTACCCTCGGGGTTCTATGGCTACACCTTC
. 14 TRBD2 TRBJ2-7 TRBV6-1 CASSGLAGVYEQYF TGTGCCAGCAGTGGACTAGCGGGAGTCTACGAGCAGTACTTC
. 12 . TRBJ2-5 TRBV7-8 CASSFGRETQYF TGTGCCAGCAGCTTTGGTCGGGAGACCCAGTACTTC
few 12 . TRBJ1-2 TRBV28 CASGVLDYGYTF TGTGCCAGCGGAGTGTTGGACTATGGCTACACCTTC
. 14 . TRBJ1-2 TRBV11-1 CASSPELGARVYTF TGTGCCAGCAGCCCCGAATTGGGGGCGCGAGTTTACACCTTC
. 16 . TRBJ2-3 TRBV10-3 CAISEPNRASTDTQYF TGTGCCATCAGTGAGCCTAACAGGGCTAGCACAGATACGCAGTATTTT
. 15 TRBD2 TRBJ2-5 TRBV7-8 CASSSFLAVQETQYF TGTGCCAGCAGCTCATTTCTAGCGGTACAAGAGACCCAGTACTTC
few 15 TRBD1 TRBJ1-4 TRBV4-1 CASSLGDRTNEKLFF TGCGCCAGCAGCCTAGGGGACAGGACGAATGAAAAACTGTTTTTT
. 15 TRBD1 TRBJ1-2 TRBV6-5 CASSNRDRETYGYTF TGTGCCAGCAGTAACCGGGACAGGGAGACCTATGGCTACACCTTC
few 14 . TRBJ2-7 TRBV6-6 CASSYLTDHYEQYF TGTGCCAGCAGTTACCTGACAGACCACTACGAGCAGTACTTC
. 14 . TRBJ2-3 TRBV5-1 CASSLWTATDTQYF TGCGCCAGCAGCCTCTGGACAGCCACAGATACGCAGTATTTT
. 14 TRBD1 TRBJ1-1 TRBV19 CASRTTGLITEAFF TGTGCCAGTAGAACGACAGGGTTAATCACTGAAGCTTTCTTT
few 15 TRBD2 TRBJ2-7 TRBV6-5 CASSLLAGGSYEQYF TGTGCCAGCAGTTTGCTAGCGGGAGGTTCCTACGAGCAGTACTTC
. 14 TRBD1 TRBJ1-1 TRBV18 CASSPLDRGPEAFF TGTGCCAGCTCACCTCTTGACAGGGGTCCTGAAGCTTTCTTT
. 13 TRBD1 TRBJ1-2 TRBV19 CASTTGTTYGYTF TGTGCCTCAACGACAGGGACAACATACGGCTACACCTTC
. 10 . TRBJ1-1 TRBV20-1 CSASRWEAFF TGCAGTGCTAGTCGGTGGGAAGCTTTCTTT
few 15 TRBD2 TRBJ2-1 TRBV18 CASSPRTSGRSEQFF TGTGCCAGCTCACCGCGGACTAGCGGGAGGTCTGAGCAGTTCTTC
few 12 TRBD2 TRBJ2-7 TRBV29-1 CSAGTTPYEQYF TGCAGCGCGGGGACTACCCCCTACGAGCAGTACTTC